These 8 T cell receptor beta chains came from one sample sequenced in a study of radiation and T cells in renal cell carcinoma. The table came from immunoSEQ multiplex PCR; TCRdb's copy has only in-frame clones and leaves some out. This sample yields approximately 120,000 clones, of which roughly four fifths are seen a single time; under 4% belongs to the top ten. Time point here: baseline pretreatment blood. The treatment here: 15 Gy SBRT to primary tumor, nephrectomy 4 weeks later. The sample consisted of blood, taken from a patient whose treatment included radiotherapy and nephrectomy. All receptors derive from a woman in her fifties or sixties with renal cell carcinoma.

CDR3 DNA sequence: TGTGCCAGCAGCGTCCAGGGAAATAACCCCTACGAGCAGTACTTC. Amino acid sequence: CASSVQGNNPYEQYF. V usage is TRBV9 and J usage is TRBJ2-7, with D maybe TRBD1 (5 bases). Germline CDR1 reads SGDLS; CDR2 reads YYNGEE. This CDR3 has 15 amino acids. V gave up 2 bases and J gave up 2 bases, with 14 bases separating them.

The chain links TRBV5-1 to TRBJ2-5; D is possibly TRBD1 (6 bases). The J call may be faulty, since TRBJ2-7 better matches the DNA end. The CDR3 consists of 15 residues. Germline V gene lookup returns CDR1 SGHRS and CDR2 YFSETQ. The CDR3 sequence: CASSLGQARSYEQYF. The CDR3, as DNA: TGCGCCAGCAGCTTGGGACAGGCTCGCTCCTACGAGCAGTACTTC.

In this sample, this clone turned up once. The V call is TRBV10-3, the J call TRBJ1-6; D may be TRBD1 (5 bases). This CDR3 is built from 13 residues. The germline CDR1 and CDR2 sequences are ENHRY and SYGVKD. V was clipped by 7 bases and J by 13 bases, with 17 bases between them. The CDR3 DNA follows: TGTGCCATCACCACAGGCCCCAATTATCCCCTCCACTTT. As protein: CAITTGPNYPLHF.

The chain carries TRBV2 and TRBJ2-7; TRBD1 agrees at 8 bases. Germline trimming cut 6 bases from V and 1 base from J; bases unmatched to any gene: 5. Germline values: CDR1 SNHLY, CDR2 FYNNEI. CDR3 length: 14 residues. The CDR3 DNA is TGTGCCAGCAGGAGACAGGGGAGATCCTACGAGCAGTACTTC. This codes for CASRRQGRSYEQYF.

The chain combines TRBV5-1 with TRBJ2-7, with D possibly TRBD2 on 6 matching bases. The CDR3 runs to 14 residues. Trimming stripped 4 bases from V and 2 bases from J, with 13 bases between. Germline V lookup: CDR1 SGHRS, CDR2 YFSETQ. The CDR3 region is CASSPGTVAYEQYF. The CDR3 DNA is TGCGCCAGCAGCCCCGGGACTGTTGCCTACGAGCAGTACTTC.

This chain joins TRBV5-4 and TRBJ2-5; either TRBD1 or TRBD2 may supply D (5 bases each). The CDR3 totals 14 residues. V lost 3 bases and J 3 bases, leaving 12 bases between the germline ends. Germline-derived CDR1 and CDR2 are SGHNT and YYREEE (reference sequence). The chain's CDR3 is CASSSWDGEETQYF. CDR3 bases: TGTGCCAGCAGCTCCTGGGACGGTGAAGAGACCCAGTACTTC.

The V and J genes are TRBV2 and TRBJ1-5; possibly TRBD1 for D (6 bases). The V and J ends lost 7 bases and 3 bases respectively, with 19 bases between them. Germline lookup yields CDR1 SNHLY and CDR2 FYNNEI. The CDR3 contains 16 residues. Here the CDR3 reads CASTLEGGTANQPQHF. In nucleotides, the CDR3 is TGTGCCAGCACCCTTGAGGGGGGGACGGCCAATCAGCCCCAGCATTTT.

The chain uses TRBV28 and TRBJ1-3; unclear D gene. Germline assignment: CDR1 MDHEN and CDR2 SYDVKM. The germline V and J ends were trimmed by 3 bases and 0 bases, with 9 bases remaining between them. The length of the CDR3 is 15 residues. The CDR3 DNA follows: TGTGCCAGCAGTTTTAGAGGAATCTCTGGAAACACCATATATTTT. Its translation: CASSFRGISGNTIYF.